This T cell receptor (beta chain) was identified in a study of blood T cell repertoires in COVID-19. Whole-study context: There were acute and convalescent COVID-19 samples, and they came from the United States, Italy and Spain. Nucleic acid was either cDNA or gDNA, and it came from T cells, B-cell-depleted T cells, or PBMCs.

Original processing notes: From reference gene primer amplification, estimates of nucleated cell counts were derived. The method was immunoSEQ multiplex PCR; TCRdb's version includes in-frame clones alone and lacks a portion of them. V and J calls plus clone size are reproduced from that table; the DNA served to infer D and trimming. The sample consists of about 160,000 clones, roughly 90% of them appearing once. This CDR3 has 17 residues. V lost 3 bases, J lost 0 bases, and 15 bases lay in between. Germline V lookup: CDR1 LNHDA, CDR2 SQIVND (reference sequence). J is TRBJ1-5 and V is TRBV19; maybe TRBD1 (5 bases). The sample consisted of peripheral blood. The TCR originated in a woman aged 70-85 years with acute or convalescent COVID-19. This chain's CDR3 is CASSMGRAVYSNQPQHF. CDR3 nucleotides: TGTGCCAGTAGTATGGGCAGGGCAGTTTATAGCAATCAGCCCCAGCATTTT.